This T cell receptor beta chain was sequenced for a study of T cell clusters in autoimmune cytopenias. Points from the study as a whole: Primary autoimmune cytopenia patients seemingly lacked the physiological T cell clusters found in healthy donors.

This clonotype is deemed medium-sized by its frequency. As yet, its antigen is unknown. Multiplex touch-down PCR amplified TRB using TRB-A and TRB-B pools in one tube. No DNA is given; TCRdb re-called the multiplex PCR reads and lists each CDR3 protein once. The sample data list 3,500 to 4,500 distinct CDR3 sequences. Each sample's input was roughly 230 ng genomic DNA, 35,000 to 40,000 genome equivalents. This same sample was also taken into another study, of T cell repertoires in aging, cancer and after chemotherapy. As that study records: Clear clonal overlap appeared across healthy donor samples taken over several months to years. Across the chemotherapy interval, each cancer cohort showed higher median generation probability, suggesting thymic rebound.

Sequencing was carried out using peripheral blood. The receptor comes from a human donor in good health.

The CDR3 is CAWSARYSNQPQHF. The rearrangement links TRBV30 to TRBJ1-5. The germline V gene has CDR1 GTSNPN and CDR2 SVGIG (reference sequence). The CDR3 is 14 residues long.